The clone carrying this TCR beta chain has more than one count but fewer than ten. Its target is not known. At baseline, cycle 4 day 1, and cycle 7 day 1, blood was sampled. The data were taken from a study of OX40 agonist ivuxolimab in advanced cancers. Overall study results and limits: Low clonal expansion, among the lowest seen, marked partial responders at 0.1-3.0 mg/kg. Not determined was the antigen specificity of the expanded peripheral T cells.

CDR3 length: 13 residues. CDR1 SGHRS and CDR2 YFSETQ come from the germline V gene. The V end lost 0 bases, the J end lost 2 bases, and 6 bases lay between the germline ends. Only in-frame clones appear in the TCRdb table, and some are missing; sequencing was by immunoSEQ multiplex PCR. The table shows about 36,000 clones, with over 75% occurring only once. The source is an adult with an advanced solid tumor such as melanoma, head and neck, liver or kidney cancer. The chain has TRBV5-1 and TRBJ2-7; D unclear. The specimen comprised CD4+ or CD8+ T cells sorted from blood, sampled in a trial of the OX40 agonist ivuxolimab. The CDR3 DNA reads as TGCGCCAGCAGCTTGGGGAAGACCTACGAGCAGTACTTC. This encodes CASSLGKTYEQYF.